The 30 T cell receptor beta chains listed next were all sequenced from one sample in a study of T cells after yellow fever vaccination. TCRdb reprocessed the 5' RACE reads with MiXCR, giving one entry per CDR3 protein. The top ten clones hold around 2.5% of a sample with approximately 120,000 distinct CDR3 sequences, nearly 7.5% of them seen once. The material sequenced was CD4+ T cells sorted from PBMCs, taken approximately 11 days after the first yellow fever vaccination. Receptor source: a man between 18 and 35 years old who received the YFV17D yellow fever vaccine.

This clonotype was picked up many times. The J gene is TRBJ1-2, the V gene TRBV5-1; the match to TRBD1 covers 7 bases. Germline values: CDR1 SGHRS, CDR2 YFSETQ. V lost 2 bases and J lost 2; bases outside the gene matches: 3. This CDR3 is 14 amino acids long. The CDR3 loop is CASSFRDSNYGYTF. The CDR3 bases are TGCGCCAGCAGCTTCCGGGACAGCAACTATGGCTACACCTTC.

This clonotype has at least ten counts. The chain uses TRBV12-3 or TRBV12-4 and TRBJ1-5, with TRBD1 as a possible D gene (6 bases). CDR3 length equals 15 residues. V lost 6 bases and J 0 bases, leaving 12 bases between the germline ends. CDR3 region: CASRSGVYSNQPQHF. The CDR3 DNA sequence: TGTGCCAGCAGATCAGGGGTCTATAGCAATCAGCCCCAGCATTTT.

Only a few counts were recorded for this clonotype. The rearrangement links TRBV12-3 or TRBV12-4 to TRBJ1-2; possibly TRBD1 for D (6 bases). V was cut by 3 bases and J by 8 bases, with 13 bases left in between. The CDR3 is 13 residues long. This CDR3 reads CASSFLSGAGYTF. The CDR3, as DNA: TGTGCCAGCAGTTTCTTATCAGGGGCGGGCTACACCTTC.

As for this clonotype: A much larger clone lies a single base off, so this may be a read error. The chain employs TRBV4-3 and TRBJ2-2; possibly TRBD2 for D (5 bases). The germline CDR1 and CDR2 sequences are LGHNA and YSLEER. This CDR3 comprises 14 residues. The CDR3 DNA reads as TGCGCCAGCAGCCAAGAACTGAACACCGGGGAGCCGTTTTTT. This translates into CASSQELNTGEPFF.

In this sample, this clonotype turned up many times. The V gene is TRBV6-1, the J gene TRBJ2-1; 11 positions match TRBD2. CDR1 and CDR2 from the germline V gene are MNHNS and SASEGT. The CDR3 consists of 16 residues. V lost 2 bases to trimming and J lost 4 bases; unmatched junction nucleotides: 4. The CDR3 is CASSERLAGLYNEQFF. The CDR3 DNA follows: TGTGCCAGCAGTGAAAGACTAGCGGGGTTATACAATGAGCAGTTCTTC.

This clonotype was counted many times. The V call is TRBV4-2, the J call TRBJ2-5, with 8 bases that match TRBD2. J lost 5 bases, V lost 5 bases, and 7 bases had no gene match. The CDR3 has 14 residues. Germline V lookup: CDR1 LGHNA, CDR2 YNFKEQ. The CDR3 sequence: CASSLSGGGETQYF. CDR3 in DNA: TGTGCCAGCAGCTTGAGCGGGGGCGGGGAGACCCAGTACTTC.

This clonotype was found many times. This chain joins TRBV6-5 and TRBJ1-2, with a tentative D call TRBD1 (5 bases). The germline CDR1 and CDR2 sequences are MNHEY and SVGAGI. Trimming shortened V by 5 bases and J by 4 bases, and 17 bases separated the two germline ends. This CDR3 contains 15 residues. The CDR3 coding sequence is TGTGCCAGCAGTCTGGTCAGGGTCCCCTTCTATGGCTACACCTTC. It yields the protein CASSLVRVPFYGYTF.

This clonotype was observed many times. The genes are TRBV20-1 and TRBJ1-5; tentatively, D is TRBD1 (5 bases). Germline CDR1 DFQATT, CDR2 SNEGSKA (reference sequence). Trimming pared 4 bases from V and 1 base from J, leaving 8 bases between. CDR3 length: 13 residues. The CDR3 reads CSANQGSNQPQHF. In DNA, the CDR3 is TGCAGTGCTAACCAGGGCAGCAATCAGCCCCAGCATTTT.

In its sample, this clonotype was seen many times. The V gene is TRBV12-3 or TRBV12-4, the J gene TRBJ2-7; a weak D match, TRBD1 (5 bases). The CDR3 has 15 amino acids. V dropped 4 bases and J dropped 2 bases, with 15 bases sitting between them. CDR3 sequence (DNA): TGTGCCAGCAGTTCCCACCAGACAGCGACCTACGAGCAGTACTTC. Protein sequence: CASSSHQTATYEQYF.

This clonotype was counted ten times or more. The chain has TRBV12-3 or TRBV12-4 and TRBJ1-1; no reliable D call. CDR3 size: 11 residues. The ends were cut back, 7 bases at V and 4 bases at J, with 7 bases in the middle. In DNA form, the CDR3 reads TGTGCCAGCACTTCCCTCACTGAAGCTTTCTTT. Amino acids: CASTSLTEAFF.

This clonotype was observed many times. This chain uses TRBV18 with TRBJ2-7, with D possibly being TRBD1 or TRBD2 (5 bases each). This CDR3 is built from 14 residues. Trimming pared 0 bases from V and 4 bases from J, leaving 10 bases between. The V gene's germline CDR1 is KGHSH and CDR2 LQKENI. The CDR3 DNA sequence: TGTGCCAGCTCACCACCGTCAGGGAGATACGAGCAGTACTTC. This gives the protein CASSPPSGRYEQYF.

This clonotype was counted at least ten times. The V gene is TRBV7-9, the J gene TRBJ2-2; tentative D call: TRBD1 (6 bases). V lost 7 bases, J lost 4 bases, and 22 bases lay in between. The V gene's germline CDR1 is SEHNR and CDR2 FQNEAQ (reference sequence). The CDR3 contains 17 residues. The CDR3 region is CASTPGAASRGTGELFF. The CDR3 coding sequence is TGTGCCAGCACCCCAGGGGCCGCCTCCCGAGGCACCGGGGAGCTGTTTTTT.

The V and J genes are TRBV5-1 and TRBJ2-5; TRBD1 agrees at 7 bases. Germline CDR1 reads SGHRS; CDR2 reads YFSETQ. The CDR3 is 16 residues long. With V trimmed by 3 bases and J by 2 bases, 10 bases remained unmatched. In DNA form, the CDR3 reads TGCGCCAGCAGCTGGGGGACAGTCCGCATTCAAGAGACCCAGTACTTC. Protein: CASSWGTVRIQETQYF.

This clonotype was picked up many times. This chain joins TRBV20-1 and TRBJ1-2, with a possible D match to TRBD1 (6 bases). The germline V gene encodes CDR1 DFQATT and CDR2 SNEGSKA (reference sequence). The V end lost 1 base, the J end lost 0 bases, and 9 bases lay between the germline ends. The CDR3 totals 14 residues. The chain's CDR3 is CSARAGAPNYGYTF. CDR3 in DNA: TGCAGTGCTAGAGCAGGGGCCCCTAACTATGGCTACACCTTC.

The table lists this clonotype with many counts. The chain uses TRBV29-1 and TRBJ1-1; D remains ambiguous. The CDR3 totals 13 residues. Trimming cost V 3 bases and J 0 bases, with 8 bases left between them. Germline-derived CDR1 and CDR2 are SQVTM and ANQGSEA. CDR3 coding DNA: TGCAGCGTTGACAGGTACATGAACACTGAAGCTTTCTTT. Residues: CSVDRYMNTEAFF.

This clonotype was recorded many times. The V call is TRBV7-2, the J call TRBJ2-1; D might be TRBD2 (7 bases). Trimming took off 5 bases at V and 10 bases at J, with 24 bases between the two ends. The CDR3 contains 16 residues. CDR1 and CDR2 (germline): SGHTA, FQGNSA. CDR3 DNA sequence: TGTGCCAGCAGCCTAGGTGGGGGGGGCACGTTTCGAGAGCAGTTCTTC. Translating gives CASSLGGGGTFREQFF.

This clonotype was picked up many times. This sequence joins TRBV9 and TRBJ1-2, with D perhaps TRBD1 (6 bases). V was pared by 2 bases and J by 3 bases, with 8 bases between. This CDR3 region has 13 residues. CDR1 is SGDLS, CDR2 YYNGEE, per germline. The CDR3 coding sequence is TGTGCCAGCAGCGTTCGGACAGACTATGGCTACACCTTC. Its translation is CASSVRTDYGYTF.

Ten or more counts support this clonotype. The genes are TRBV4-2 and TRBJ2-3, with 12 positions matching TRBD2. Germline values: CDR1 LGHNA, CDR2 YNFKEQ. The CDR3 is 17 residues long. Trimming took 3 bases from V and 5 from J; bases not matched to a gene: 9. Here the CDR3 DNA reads TGTGCCAGCAGCCACCAACTAGCGGGGGGATCAGTAGATACGCAGTATTTT. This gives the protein CASSHQLAGGSVDTQYF.

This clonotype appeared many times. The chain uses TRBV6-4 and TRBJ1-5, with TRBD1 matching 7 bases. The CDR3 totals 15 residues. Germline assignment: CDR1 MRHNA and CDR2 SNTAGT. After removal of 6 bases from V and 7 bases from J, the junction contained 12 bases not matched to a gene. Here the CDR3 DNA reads TGTGCCAGCAGCCCCTCAGGGGCAGGGGGGCAGCCCCAGCATTTT. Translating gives CASSPSGAGGQPQHF.

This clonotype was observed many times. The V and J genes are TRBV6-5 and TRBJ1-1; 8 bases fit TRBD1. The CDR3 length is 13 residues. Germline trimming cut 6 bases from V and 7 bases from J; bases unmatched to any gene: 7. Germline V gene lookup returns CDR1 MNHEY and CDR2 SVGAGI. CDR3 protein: CASSYNRGNEAFF. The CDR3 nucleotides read TGTGCCAGCAGCTACAACAGGGGGAATGAAGCTTTCTTT.

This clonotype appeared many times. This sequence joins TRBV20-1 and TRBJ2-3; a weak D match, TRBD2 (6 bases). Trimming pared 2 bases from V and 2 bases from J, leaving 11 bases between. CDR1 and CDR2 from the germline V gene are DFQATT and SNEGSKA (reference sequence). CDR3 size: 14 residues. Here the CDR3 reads CSARPLANTDTQYF. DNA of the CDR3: TGCAGTGCTAGACCTCTAGCGAACACAGATACGCAGTATTTT.

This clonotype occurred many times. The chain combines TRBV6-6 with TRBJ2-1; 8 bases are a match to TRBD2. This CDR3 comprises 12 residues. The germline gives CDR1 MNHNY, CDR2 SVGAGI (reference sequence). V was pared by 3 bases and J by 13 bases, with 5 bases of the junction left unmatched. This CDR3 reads CASSYAGGPQFF. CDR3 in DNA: TGTGCCAGCAGTTATGCGGGGGGTCCCCAGTTCTTC.

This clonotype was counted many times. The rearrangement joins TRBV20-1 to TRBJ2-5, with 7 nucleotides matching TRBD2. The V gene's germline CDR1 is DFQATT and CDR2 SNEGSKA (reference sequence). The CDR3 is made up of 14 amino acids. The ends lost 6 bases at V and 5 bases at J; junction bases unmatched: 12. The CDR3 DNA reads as TGCAGTGCAATAAAGCGGGGCCAACCGGAGACCCAGTACTTC. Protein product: CSAIKRGQPETQYF.

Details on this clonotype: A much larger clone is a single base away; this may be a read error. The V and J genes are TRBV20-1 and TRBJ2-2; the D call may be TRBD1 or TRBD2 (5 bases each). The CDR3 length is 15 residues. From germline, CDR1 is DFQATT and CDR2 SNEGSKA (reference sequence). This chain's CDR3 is CTATRDPANTGELFF. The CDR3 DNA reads TGCACTGCTACCCGGGACCCCGCGAACACCGGGGAGCTGTTTTTT.

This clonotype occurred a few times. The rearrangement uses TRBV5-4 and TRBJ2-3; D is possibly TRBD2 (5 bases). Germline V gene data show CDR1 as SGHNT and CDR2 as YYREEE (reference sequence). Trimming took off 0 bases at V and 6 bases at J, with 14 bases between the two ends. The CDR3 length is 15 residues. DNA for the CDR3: TGTGCCAGCAGCTTGGCAGGAAGGACTTGGGATACGCAGTATTTT. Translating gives CASSLAGRTWDTQYF.

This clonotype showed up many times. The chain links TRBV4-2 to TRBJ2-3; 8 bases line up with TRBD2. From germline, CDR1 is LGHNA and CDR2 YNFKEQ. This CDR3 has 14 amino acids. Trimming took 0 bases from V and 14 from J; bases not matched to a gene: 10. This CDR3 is CASSQDGGAVVMYF. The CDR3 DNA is TGTGCCAGCAGCCAAGACGGGGGGGCGGTCGTGATGTATTTT.

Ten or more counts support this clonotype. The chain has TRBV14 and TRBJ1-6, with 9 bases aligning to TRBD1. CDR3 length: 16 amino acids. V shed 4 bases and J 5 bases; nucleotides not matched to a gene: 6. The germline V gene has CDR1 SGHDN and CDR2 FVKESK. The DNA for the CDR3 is TGTGCCAGCAGCCCCCTGGACAGGGGAAATAATTCACCCCTCCACTTT. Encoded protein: CASSPLDRGNNSPLHF. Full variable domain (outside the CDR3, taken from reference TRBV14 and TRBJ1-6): EAGVTQFPSHSVIEKGQTVTLRCDPISGHDNLYWYRRVMGKEIKFLLHFVKESKQDESGMPNNRFLAERTGGTYSTLKVQPAELEDSGVYFCASSPLDRGNNSPLHFGNGTRLTVT.

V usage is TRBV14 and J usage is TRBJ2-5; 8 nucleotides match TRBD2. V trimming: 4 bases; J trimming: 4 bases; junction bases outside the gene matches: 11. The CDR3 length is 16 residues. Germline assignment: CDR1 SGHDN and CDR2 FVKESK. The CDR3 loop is CASSPLGGGGRETQYF. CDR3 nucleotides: TGTGCCAGCAGCCCCCTCGGGGGGGGGGGGCGAGAGACCCAGTACTTC.

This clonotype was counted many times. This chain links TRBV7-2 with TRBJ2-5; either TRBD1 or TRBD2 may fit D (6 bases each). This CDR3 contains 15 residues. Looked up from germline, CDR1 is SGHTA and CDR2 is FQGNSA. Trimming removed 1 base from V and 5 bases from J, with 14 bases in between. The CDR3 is CASSLGMGAGETQYF. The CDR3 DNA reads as TGTGCCAGCAGCTTAGGCATGGGGGCGGGGGAGACCCAGTACTTC.

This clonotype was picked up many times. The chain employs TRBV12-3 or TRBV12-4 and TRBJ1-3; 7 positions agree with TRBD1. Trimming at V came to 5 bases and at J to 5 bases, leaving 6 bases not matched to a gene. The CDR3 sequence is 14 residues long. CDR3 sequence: CASSGDSRRNTIYF. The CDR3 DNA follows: TGTGCCAGCAGTGGGGACAGCCGCAGAAACACCATATATTTT.